Each of the 4 T cell receptor beta chains below was sequenced from the same sample in a study of blood T cells in healthy people across ages. A sample-barcoded 5' primer and a J-beta primer mix were used in a second PCR of roughly 6 to 11 cycles. TCRdb re-derived calls from the 5' RACE reads in MiXCR, one entry per CDR3 protein. The profile covers roughly 1,700,000 distinct CDR3 sequences, with 28% appearing a single time and over 7% taken by the ten largest. Material: blood. All receptors come from a woman in her twenties or thirties in good health.

V gene TRBV30 combines with J gene TRBJ1-2, with D unresolved. The germline V gene has CDR1 GTSNPN and CDR2 SVGIG (reference sequence). The CDR3 is 13 amino acids. V lost 0 bases and J 5 bases, leaving 10 bases between the germline ends. This chain's CDR3 is CAWSVGRRYGYTF. The DNA for the CDR3 is TGTGCCTGGAGTGTCGGGCGGCGATATGGCTACACCTTC.

V is TRBV28 and J is TRBJ2-3; D gene unclear. CDR1 and CDR2 from the germline V gene are MDHEN and SYDVKM. The CDR3 is 14 amino acids. The ends were cut back, 3 bases at V and 4 bases at J, with 11 bases in the middle. DNA for the CDR3: TGTGCCAGCAGTTTTGCCCAGTTTGCAGATACGCAGTATTTT. Translating it yields CASSFAQFADTQYF.

In DNA, the CDR3 is TGTGCCAGCAGCCAAGAGTGGTTCGGCGAGCAGTACTTC. Its protein is CASSQEWFGEQYF. V gene TRBV4-2 combines with J gene TRBJ2-7; no definite D call. The CDR3 totals 13 residues. From germline, CDR1 is LGHNA and CDR2 YNFKEQ. V shed 0 bases and J shed 6 bases, with 9 bases lying between them.

The chain employs TRBV20-1 and TRBJ1-1; D ambiguous. This CDR3 contains 11 residues. In germline, CDR1 is DFQATT, CDR2 SNEGSKA (reference sequence). The V gene lost 2 bases and the J gene lost 8 bases, with 9 bases spanning the gap. The CDR3 DNA reads TGCAGTGCTAGACGTACCTACGAAGCTTTCTTT. Its translation: CSARRTYEAFF.